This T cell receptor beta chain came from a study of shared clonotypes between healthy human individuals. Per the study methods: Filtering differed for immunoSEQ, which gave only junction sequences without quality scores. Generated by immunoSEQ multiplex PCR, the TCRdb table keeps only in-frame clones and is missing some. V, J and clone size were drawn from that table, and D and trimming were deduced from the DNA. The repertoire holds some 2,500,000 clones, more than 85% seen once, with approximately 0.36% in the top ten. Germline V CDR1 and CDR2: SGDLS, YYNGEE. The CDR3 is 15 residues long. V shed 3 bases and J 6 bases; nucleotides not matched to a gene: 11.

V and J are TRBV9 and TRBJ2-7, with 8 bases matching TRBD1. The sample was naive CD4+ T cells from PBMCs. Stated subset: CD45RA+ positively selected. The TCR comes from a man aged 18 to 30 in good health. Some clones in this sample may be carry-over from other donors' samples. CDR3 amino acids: CASSGPTGGASEQYF. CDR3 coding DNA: TGTGCCAGCAGCGGCCCTACAGGGGGTGCCTCCGAGCAGTACTTC.